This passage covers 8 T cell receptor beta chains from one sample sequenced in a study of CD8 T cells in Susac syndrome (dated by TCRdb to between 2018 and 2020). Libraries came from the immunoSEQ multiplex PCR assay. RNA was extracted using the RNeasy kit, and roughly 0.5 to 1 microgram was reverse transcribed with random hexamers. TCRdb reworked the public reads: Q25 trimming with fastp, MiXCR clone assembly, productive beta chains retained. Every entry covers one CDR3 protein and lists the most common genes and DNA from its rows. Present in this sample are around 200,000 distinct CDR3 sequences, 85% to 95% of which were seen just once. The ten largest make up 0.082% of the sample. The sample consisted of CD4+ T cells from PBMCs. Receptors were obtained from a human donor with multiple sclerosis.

This CDR3 is CSVEDTVVPGAIYF. The CDR3 nucleotides are TGCAGCGTTGAAGACACAGTGGTGCCCGGTGCCATATATTTT. The J gene is TRBJ1-3, the V gene TRBV29-1; D is ambiguous. The CDR3 covers 14 residues. In germline, CDR1 is SQVTM, CDR2 ANQGSEA. V lost 0 bases, J lost 11 bases, and 17 bases lay in between.

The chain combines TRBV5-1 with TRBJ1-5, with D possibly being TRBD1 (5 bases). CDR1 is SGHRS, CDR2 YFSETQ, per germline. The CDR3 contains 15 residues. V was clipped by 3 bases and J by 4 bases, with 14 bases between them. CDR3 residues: CASSSGLGLNQPQHF. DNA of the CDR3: TGCGCCAGCAGCTCCGGATTGGGGCTAAATCAGCCCCAGCATTTT.

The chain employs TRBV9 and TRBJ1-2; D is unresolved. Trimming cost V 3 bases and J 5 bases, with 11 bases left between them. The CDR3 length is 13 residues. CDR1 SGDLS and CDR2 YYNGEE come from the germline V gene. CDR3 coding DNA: TGTGCCAGCAGCGCCGGGCTGGGGTATGGCTACACCTTC. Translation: CASSAGLGYGYTF.

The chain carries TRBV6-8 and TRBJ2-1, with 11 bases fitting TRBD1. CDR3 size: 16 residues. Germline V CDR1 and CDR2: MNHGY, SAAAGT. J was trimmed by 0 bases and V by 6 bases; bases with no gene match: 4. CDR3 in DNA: TGTGCCAGCAGCCGGGGACAGGGGGGCTCCTACAATGAGCAGTTCTTC. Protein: CASSRGQGGSYNEQFF.

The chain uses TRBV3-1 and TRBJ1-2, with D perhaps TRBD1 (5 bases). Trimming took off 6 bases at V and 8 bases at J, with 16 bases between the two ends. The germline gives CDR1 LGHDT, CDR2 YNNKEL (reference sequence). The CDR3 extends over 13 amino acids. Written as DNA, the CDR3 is TGTGCCAGCAGGCCGGGGACCCGGAGAGGCTACACCTTC. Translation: CASRPGTRRGYTF.

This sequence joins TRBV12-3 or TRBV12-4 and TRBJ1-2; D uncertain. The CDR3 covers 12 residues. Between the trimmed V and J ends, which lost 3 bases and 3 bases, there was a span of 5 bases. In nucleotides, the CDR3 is TGTGCCAGCAGTTTTGGAGACTATGGCTACACCTTC. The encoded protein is CASSFGDYGYTF.

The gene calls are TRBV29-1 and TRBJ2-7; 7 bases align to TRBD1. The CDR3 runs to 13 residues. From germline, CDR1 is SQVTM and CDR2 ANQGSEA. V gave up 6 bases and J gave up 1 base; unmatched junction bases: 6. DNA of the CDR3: TGCAGCGTGGCTCCGGGACAGTCCTACGAGCAGTACTTC. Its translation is CSVAPGQSYEQYF.

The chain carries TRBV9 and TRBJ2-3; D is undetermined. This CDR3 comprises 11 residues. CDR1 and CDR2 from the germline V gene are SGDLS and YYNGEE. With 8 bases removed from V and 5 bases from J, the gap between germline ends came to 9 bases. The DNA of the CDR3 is TGTGCCAGTGAGCACGGAGATACGCAGTATTTT. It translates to CASEHGDTQYF.